This T cell receptor (beta chain) was captured in a study of CD8 T cells in Susac syndrome. The CDR3 totals 13 residues. From germline, CDR1 is GTSNPN and CDR2 SVGIG (reference sequence). Trimming cost V 8 bases and J 4 bases, with 15 bases left between them. The RNA, about 0.5 to 1 ug, was put through reverse transcription using random hexamers. The method of amplification for TCR beta CDR3 was immunoSEQ multiplex PCR, covering 54 Vbeta and 13 Jbeta. TCRdb recomputed calls from the immunoSEQ multiplex PCR reads with MiXCR, one row per CDR3 protein. This table holds roughly 100,000 distinct CDR3 sequences, about 96% found once.

This clonotype was sampled from a human donor with Susac syndrome. The specimen was CD8+ T cells from PBMCs. The rearrangement joins TRBV30 to TRBJ2-1; D uncertain. The CDR3 sequence: CALLFPSYNEQFF. CDR3 DNA: TGTGCCCTACTATTCCCATCTTACAATGAGCAGTTCTTC.